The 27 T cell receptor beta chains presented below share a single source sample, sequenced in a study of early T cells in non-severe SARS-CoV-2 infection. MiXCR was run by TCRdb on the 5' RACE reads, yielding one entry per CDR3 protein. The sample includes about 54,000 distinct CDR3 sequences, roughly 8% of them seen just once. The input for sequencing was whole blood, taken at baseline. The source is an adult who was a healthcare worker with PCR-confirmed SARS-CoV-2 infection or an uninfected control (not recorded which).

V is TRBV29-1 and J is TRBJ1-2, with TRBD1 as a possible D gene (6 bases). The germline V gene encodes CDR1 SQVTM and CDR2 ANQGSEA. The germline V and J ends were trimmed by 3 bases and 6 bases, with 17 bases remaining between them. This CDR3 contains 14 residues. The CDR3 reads CSVDRWGRSDGYTF. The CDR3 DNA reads TGCAGCGTTGATCGTTGGGGGCGCTCAGATGGCTACACCTTC.

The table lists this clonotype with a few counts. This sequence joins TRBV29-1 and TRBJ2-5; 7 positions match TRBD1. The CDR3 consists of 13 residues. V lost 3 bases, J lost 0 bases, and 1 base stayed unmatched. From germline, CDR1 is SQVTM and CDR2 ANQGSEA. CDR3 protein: CSVDRGYQETQYF. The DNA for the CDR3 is TGCAGCGTTGACAGGGGGTACCAAGAGACCCAGTACTTC.

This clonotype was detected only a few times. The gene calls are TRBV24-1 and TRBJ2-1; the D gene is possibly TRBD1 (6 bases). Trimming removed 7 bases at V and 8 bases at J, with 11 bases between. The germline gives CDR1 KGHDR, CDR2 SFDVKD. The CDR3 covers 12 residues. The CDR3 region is CATRNRAHEQFF. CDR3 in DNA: TGTGCCACCAGAAACAGGGCCCATGAGCAGTTCTTC.

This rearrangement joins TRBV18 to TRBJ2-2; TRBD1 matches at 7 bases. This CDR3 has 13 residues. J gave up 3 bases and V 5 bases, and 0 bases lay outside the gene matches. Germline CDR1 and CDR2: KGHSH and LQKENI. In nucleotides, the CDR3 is TGTGCCAGCTCAGGGACAGACACCGGGGAGCTGTTTTTT. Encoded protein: CASSGTDTGELFF.

The CDR3 spells CASSNSGKPQYF. The CDR3 nucleotides read TGTGCCAGCAGCAATAGCGGGAAACCGCAGTATTTT. This chain uses TRBV28 with TRBJ2-3; TRBD2 agrees at 8 bases. Germline V gene sequence: CDR1 MDHEN, CDR2 SYDVKM. V was pared by 6 bases and J by 10 bases, with 6 bases of the junction left unmatched. The CDR3 is made up of 12 amino acids.

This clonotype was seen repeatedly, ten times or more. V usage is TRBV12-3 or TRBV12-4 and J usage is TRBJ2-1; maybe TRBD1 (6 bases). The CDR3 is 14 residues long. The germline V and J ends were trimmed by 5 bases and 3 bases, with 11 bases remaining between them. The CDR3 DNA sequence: TGTGCCAGCAGTCCCGGACAGCTCTACAATGAGCAGTTCTTC. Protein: CASSPGQLYNEQFF.

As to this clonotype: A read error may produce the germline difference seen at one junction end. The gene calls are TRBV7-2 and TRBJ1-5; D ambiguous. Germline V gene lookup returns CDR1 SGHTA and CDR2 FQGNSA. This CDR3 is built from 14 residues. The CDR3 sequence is CVSSLAGISQPQHF. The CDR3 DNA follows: TGTGTCAGCAGCTTAGCTGGAATTAGTCAGCCCCAGCATTTT. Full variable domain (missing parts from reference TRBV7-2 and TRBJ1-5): GAGVSQSPSNKVTEKGKDVELRCDPISGHTALYWYRQSLGQGLEFLIYFQGNSAPDKSGLPSDRFSAERTGGSVSTLTIQRTQQEDSAVYLCVSSLAGISQPQHFGDGTRLSIL.

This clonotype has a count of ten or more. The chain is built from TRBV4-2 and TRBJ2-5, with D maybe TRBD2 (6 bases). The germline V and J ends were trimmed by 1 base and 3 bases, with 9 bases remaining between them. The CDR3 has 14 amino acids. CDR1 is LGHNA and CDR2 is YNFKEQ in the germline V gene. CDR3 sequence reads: CASSQGTKEETQYF. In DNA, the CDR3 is TGTGCCAGCAGCCAAGGGACTAAAGAAGAGACCCAGTACTTC.

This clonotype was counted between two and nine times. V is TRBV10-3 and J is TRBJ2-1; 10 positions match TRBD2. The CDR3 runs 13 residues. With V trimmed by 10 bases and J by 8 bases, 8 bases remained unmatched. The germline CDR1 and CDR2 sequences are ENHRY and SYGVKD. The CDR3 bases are TGTGCCACCGCCGGGACTAGCGTTGATGAGCAGTTCTTC. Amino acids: CATAGTSVDEQFF.

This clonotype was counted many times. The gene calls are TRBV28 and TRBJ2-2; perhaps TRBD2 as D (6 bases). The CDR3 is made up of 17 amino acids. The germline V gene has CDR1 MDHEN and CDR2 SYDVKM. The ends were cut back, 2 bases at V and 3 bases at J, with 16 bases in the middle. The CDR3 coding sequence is TGTGCCAGCAGTTTAGAGACTAGAGGGGCGTACACCGGGGAGCTGTTTTTT. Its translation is CASSLETRGAYTGELFF.

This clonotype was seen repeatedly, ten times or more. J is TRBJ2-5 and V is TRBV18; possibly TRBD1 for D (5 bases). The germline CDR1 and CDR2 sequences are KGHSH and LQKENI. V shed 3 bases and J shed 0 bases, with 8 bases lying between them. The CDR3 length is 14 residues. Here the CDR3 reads CASSPQGYQETQYF. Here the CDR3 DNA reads TGTGCCAGCTCACCGCAGGGTTACCAAGAGACCCAGTACTTC.

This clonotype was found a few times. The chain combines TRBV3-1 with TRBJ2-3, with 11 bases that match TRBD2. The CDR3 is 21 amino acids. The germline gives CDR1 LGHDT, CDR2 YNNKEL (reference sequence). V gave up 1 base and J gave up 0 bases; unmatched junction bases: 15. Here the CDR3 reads CASSQGGWGASGRTSTDTQYF. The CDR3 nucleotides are TGTGCCAGCAGCCAAGGAGGTTGGGGTGCTAGCGGGAGGACTAGCACAGATACGCAGTATTTT.

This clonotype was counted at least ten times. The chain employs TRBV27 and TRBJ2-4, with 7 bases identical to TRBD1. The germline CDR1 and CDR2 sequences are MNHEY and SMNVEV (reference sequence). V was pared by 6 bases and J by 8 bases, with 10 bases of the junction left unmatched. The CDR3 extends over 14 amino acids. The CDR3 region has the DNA TGTGCCAGCAGGTCACAGGGGTTGTTTGACATTCAGTACTTC. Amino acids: CASRSQGLFDIQYF.

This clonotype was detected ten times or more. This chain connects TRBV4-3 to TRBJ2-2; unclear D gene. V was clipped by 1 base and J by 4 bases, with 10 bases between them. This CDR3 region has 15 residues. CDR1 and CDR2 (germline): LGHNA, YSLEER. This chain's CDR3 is CASSQGVHTTGELFF. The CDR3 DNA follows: TGCGCCAGCAGCCAAGGGGTACACACCACCGGGGAGCTGTTTTTT.

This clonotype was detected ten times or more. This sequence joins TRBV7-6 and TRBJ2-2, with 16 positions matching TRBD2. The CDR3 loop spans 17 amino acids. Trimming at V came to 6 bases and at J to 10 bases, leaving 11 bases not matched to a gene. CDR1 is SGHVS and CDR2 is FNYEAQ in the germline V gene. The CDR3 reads CASRHLGLAGGPSELFF. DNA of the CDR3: TGTGCCAGCAGACACCTGGGACTAGCGGGAGGGCCTTCGGAGCTGTTTTTT.

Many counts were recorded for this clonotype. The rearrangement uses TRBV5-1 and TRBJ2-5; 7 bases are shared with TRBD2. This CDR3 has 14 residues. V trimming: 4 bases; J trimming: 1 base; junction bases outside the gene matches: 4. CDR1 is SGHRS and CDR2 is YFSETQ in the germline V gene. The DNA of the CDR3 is TGCGCCAGCAGCCCGGCGGGAGCCCAAGAGACCCAGTACTTC. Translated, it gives CASSPAGAQETQYF.

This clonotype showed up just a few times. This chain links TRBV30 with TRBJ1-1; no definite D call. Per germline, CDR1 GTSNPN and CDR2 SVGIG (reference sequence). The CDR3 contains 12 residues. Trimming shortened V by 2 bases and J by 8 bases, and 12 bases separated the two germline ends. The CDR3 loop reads CAWSPLMGEAFF. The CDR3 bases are TGTGCCTGGAGTCCTTTAATGGGGGAAGCTTTCTTT.

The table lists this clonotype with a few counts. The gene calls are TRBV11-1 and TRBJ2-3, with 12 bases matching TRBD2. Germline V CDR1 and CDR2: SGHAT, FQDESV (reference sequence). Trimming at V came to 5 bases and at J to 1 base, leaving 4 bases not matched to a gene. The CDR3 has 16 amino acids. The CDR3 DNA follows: TGTGCCAGCAGCCAACTAGCGGGAGGTGGCACAGATACGCAGTATTTT. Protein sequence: CASSQLAGGGTDTQYF. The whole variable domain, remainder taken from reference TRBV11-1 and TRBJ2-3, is EAEVAQSPRYKITEKSQAVAFWCDPISGHATLYWYRQILGQGPELLVQFQDESVVDDSQLPKDRFSAERLKGVDSTLKIQPAELGDSAMYLCASSQLAGGGTDTQYFGPGTRLTVL.

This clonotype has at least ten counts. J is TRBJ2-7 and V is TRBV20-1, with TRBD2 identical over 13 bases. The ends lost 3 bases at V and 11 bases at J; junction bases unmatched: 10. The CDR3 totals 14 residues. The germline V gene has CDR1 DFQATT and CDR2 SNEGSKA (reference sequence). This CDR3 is CSARGLAGPRMEYF. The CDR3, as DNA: TGCAGTGCTAGGGGACTAGCGGGACCTCGTATGGAGTACTTC.

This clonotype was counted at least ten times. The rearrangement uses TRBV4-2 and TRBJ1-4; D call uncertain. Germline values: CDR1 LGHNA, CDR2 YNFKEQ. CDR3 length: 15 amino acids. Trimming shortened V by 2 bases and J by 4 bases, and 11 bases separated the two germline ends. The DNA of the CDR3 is TGTGCCAGCAGCCAACTCGACGGAAATAATGAAAAACTGTTTTTT. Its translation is CASSQLDGNNEKLFF.

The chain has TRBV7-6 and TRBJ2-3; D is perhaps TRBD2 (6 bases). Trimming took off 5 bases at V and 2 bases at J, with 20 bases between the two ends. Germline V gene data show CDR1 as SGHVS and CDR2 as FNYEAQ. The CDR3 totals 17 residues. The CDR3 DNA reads TGTGCCAGCAGCGTTGCACTACGGGAGTCCCCCACAGATACGCAGTATTTT. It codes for CASSVALRESPTDTQYF.

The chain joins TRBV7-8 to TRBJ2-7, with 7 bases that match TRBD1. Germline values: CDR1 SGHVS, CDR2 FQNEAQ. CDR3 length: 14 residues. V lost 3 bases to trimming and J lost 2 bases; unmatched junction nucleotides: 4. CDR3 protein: CASSFGTATYEQYF. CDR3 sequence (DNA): TGTGCCAGCAGCTTCGGGACAGCGACCTACGAGCAGTACTTC.

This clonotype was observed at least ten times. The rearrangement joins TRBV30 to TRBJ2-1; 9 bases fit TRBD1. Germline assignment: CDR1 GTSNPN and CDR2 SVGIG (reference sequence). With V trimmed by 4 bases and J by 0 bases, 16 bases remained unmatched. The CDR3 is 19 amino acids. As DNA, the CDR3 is TGTGCCTGGAAGGACAGGGGATCCCTAGCGCAAAGCTCCTACAATGAGCAGTTCTTC. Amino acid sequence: CAWKDRGSLAQSSYNEQFF.

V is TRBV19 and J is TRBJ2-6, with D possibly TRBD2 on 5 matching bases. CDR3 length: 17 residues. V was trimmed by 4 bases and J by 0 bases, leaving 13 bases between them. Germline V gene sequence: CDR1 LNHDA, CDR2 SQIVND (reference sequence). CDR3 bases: TGTGCCAGTAGTAGCGGTGGAGGAGGCTCTGGGGCCAACGTCCTGACTTTC. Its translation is CASSSGGGGSGANVLTF.

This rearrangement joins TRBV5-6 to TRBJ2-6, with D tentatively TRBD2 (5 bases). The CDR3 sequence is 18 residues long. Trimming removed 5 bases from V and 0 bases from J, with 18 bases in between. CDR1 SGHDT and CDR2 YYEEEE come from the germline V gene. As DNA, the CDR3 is TGTGCCAGCAGGGACTCTTTGCCGTCCGGCTCTGGGGCCAACGTCCTGACTTTC. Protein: CASRDSLPSGSGANVLTF.

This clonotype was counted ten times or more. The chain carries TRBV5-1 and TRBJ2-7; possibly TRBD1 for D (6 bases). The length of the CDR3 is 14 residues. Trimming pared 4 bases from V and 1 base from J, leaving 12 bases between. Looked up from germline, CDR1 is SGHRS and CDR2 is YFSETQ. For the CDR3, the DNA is TGCGCCAGCAGCCGCGGACAGCTTTCCTACGAGCAGTACTTC. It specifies CASSRGQLSYEQYF.

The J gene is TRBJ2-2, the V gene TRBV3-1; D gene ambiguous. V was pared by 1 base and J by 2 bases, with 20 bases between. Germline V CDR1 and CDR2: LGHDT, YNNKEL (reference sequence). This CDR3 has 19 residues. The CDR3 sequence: CASSQGYMGIGRNTGELFF. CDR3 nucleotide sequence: TGTGCCAGCAGCCAAGGGTATATGGGAATTGGCCGAAACACCGGGGAGCTGTTTTTT.